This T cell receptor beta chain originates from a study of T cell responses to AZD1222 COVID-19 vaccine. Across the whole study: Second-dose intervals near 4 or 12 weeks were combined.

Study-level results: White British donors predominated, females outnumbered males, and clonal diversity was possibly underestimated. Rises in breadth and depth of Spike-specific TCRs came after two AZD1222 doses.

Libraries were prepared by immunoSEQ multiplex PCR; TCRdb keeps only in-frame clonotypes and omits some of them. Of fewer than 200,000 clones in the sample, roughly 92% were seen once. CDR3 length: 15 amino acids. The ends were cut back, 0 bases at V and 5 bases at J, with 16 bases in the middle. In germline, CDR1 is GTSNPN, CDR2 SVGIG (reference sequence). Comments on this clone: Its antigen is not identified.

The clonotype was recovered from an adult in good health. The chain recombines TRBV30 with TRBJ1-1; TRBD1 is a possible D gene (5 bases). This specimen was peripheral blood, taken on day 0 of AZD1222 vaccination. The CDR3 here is CAWSVSVGVWTEAFF. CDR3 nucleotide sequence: TGTGCCTGGAGTGTATCTGTGGGGGTTTGGACTGAAGCTTTCTTT.